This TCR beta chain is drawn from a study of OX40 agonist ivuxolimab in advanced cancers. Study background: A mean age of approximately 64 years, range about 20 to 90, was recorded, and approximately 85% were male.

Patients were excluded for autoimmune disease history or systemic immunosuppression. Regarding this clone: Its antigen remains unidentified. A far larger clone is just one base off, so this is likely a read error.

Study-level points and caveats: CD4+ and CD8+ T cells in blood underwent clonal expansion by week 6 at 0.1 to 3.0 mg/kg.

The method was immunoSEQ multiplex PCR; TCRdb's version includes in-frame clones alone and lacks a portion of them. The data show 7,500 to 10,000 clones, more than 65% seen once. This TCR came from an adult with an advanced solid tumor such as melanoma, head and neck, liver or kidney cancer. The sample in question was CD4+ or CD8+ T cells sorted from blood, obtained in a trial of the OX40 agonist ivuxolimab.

The CDR3 reads CASSPQRNTEAFF. The CDR3 bases are TGTGCCAGCAGCCCTCAGCGGAACACTGAAGCTTTCTTT. The rearrangement uses TRBV11-2 and TRBJ1-1; D is ambiguous. The V gene lost 5 bases and the J gene lost 1 base, with 8 bases spanning the gap. Looked up from germline, CDR1 is SGHAT and CDR2 is FQNNGV. This CDR3 has 13 residues.